These 25 T cell receptor beta chains were sequenced from one sample in a study of shared clonotypes between healthy human individuals. Assay used: immunoSEQ multiplex PCR; TCRdb lists only in-frame clones, some missing. The data contain roughly 480,000 clones, less than 80% of them singletons. What was sequenced was PBMCs. All receptors come from a woman in her 40s in good health. Some clones in this sample may be carry-over from other donors' samples.

V gene TRBV7-8 combines with J gene TRBJ2-5; D call uncertain. The CDR3 covers 14 residues. Germline CDR1 reads SGHVS; CDR2 reads FQNEAQ. The germline V and J ends were trimmed by 1 base and 2 bases, with 8 bases remaining between them. CDR3 sequence reads: CASSLVRVQETQYF. The CDR3 DNA reads TGTGCCAGCAGCTTAGTCCGGGTTCAAGAGACCCAGTACTTC.

This sequence joins TRBV5-5 and TRBJ1-3; 9 bases are a match to TRBD1. The CDR3 has 15 residues. Germline loops: CDR1 SGHKS, CDR2 YYEKEE (reference sequence). With V trimmed by 4 bases and J by 1 base, 3 bases remained unmatched. In DNA, the CDR3 is TGTGCCAGCAGCGGCGGGACAGGGTCTGGAAACACCATATATTTT. Protein sequence: CASSGGTGSGNTIYF.

As to this clone: Other nucleotide sequences in the sample specify the same CDR3. The rearrangement joins TRBV27 to TRBJ2-1, with D maybe TRBD2 (6 bases). The CDR3 is made up of 13 amino acids. V shed 8 bases and J shed 0 bases, with 8 bases lying between them. Germline CDR1 MNHEY, CDR2 SMNVEV (reference sequence). CDR3 sequence (DNA): TGTGCCAGCCGGGGGAGCTCCTACAATGAGCAGTTCTTC. Translated, it gives CASRGSSYNEQFF.

The chain couples TRBV5-1 to TRBJ2-2, with TRBD2 matching over 13 bases. Germline CDR1 reads SGHRS; CDR2 reads YFSETQ. V shed 2 bases, J shed 6 bases, and the junction held 4 bases outside the gene matches. This CDR3 comprises 16 residues. CDR3 in DNA: TGCGCCAGCAGCTTCTCGGGACTAGCGGGATCCGGGGAGCTGTTTTTT. Amino acids: CASSFSGLAGSGELFF.

With regard to this clone: Within the sample, other DNA sequences also encode this same CDR3. The rearrangement joins TRBV11-2 to TRBJ2-1; TRBD1 might be the D (5 bases). The CDR3 contains 15 residues. V was pared by 1 base and J by 1 base, with 8 bases between. CDR1 is SGHAT, CDR2 FQNNGV, per germline. CDR3 region: CASSLGQGSYNEQFF. The CDR3, as DNA: TGTGCCAGCAGCTTAGGGCAGGGTTCCTACAATGAGCAGTTCTTC.

The rearrangement links TRBV28 to TRBJ1-5, with 8 bases lining up with TRBD1. This CDR3 is built from 16 residues. Trimming at V came to 5 bases and at J to 1 base, leaving 7 bases not matched to a gene. Germline values: CDR1 MDHEN, CDR2 SYDVKM. The chain's CDR3 is CASSGYQGASNQPQHF. In nucleotides, the CDR3 is TGTGCCAGCAGTGGATACCAGGGGGCGAGCAATCAGCCCCAGCATTTT.

A word on this clone: This may be a read error: a much more frequent sequence differs by one nucleotide. The chain has TRBV28 and TRBJ2-1, with D possibly TRBD2 on 6 matching bases. Germline values: CDR1 MDHEN, CDR2 SYDVKM. The CDR3 runs to 12 residues. Deletions cut 1 base from V and 8 bases from J, with 6 bases between. CDR3 loop: CASSLSGDEQFF. As DNA, the CDR3 is TGTGCCAGCAGTTTATCGGGGGATGAGCAGTTCTTC.

The chain links TRBV7-6 to TRBJ1-5; D remains ambiguous. V was clipped by 2 bases and J by 5 bases, with 4 bases between them. This CDR3 region has 12 residues. CDR1 SGHVS and CDR2 FNYEAQ come from the germline V gene. The CDR3: CASSLPYQPQHF. In nucleotides, the CDR3 is TGTGCCAGCAGCTTACCATATCAGCCCCAGCATTTT.

This chain uses TRBV4-3 with TRBJ2-2; tentative D call: TRBD2 (5 bases). Germline V CDR1 and CDR2: LGHNA, YSLEER. V was pared by 5 bases and J by 0 bases, with 7 bases between. The length of the CDR3 is 14 residues. Written as DNA, the CDR3 is TGCGCCAGCAGCAGGGAGCCGAACACCGGGGAGCTGTTTTTT. Protein: CASSREPNTGELFF.

CDR3 in amino acids: CASSPRRQGPNEKLFF. The CDR3 nucleotides read TGTGCCAGCAGCCCCCGGAGACAGGGGCCTAATGAAAAACTGTTTTTT. This rearrangement joins TRBV7-9 to TRBJ1-4, with 8 bases that match TRBD1. Germline-derived CDR1 and CDR2 are SEHNR and FQNEAQ (reference sequence). V trimming: 5 bases; J trimming: 3 bases; junction bases outside the gene matches: 8. CDR3 length: 16 amino acids.

This clone was detected once. This chain links TRBV6-1 with TRBJ2-5; maybe TRBD2 (5 bases). Germline V CDR1 and CDR2: MNHNS, SASEGT. V lost 8 bases and J lost 5, with 15 bases in between. The CDR3 spans 13 residues. CDR3 amino acids: CASGLGPRETQYF. The CDR3 DNA reads TGTGCCAGCGGACTGGGTCCCCGGGAGACCCAGTACTTC.

This sequence joins TRBV7-3 and TRBJ2-7, with TRBD2 matching over 12 bases. The CDR3 is made up of 20 amino acids. CDR1 SGHTA and CDR2 FQGTGA come from the germline V gene. The ends lost 5 bases at V and 2 bases at J; junction bases unmatched: 19. For the CDR3, the DNA is TGTGCCAGCAGCGCAATGGAAGGACTAGCGGGACGTGCCAAACCCTACGAGCAGTACTTC. Its translation: CASSAMEGLAGRAKPYEQYF.

The chain is built from TRBV7-9 and TRBJ1-1; a possible D gene is TRBD1 (5 bases). Germline V gene lookup returns CDR1 SEHNR and CDR2 FQNEAQ (reference sequence). With 3 bases removed from V and 0 bases from J, the gap between germline ends came to 14 bases. This CDR3 is 16 amino acids long. DNA for the CDR3: TGTGCCAGCAGCTTGGGTCTGGGGACGATGAACACTGAAGCTTTCTTT. Its translation is CASSLGLGTMNTEAFF.

The genes are TRBV4-3 and TRBJ1-4, with 8 bases lining up with TRBD1. Per the germline V gene, CDR1 is LGHNA and CDR2 is YSLEER. The length of the CDR3 is 18 residues. The junction had 11 bases not matched to a gene; V was cut back by 0 bases and J by 5 bases. Here the CDR3 reads CASSQDLSTAGGNEKLFF. Here the CDR3 DNA reads TGCGCCAGCAGCCAAGATCTTTCAACGGCAGGGGGCAATGAAAAACTGTTTTTT.

As concerns this clone: This clone may be a read error of a much larger clone one base away. The sample carries other DNA sequences with the same CDR3. V usage is TRBV15 and J usage is TRBJ1-2; D is undetermined. Germline V CDR1 and CDR2: LNHNV, YYDKDF (reference sequence). The V and J ends lost 0 bases and 7 bases respectively, with 15 bases between them. This CDR3 contains 15 residues. The CDR3 sequence: CATSRDRASVVGYTF. CDR3 in DNA: TGTGCCACCAGCAGAGATCGCGCGTCTGTTGTTGGCTACACCTTC.

V is TRBV7-7 and J is TRBJ2-2; D is unresolved. Germline CDR1 is SSHAT and CDR2 is FNYEAQ (reference sequence). V gave up 1 base and J gave up 1 base, with 4 bases separating them. The length of the CDR3 is 14 residues. CDR3 loop: CASSLGQNTGELFF. The CDR3 DNA is TGTGCCAGCAGCTTAGGCCAGAACACCGGGGAGCTGTTTTTT.

The chain couples TRBV18 to TRBJ2-2; D gene unclear. Germline CDR1 and CDR2: KGHSH and LQKENI. V gave up 3 bases and J gave up 3 bases, with 5 bases separating them. The CDR3 length is 13 residues. The CDR3 sequence is CASSPVDTGELFF. CDR3 bases: TGTGCCAGCTCACCGGTGGACACCGGGGAGCTGTTTTTT.

The chain has TRBV2 and TRBJ2-7, with D perhaps matching TRBD1 (6 bases). CDR1 and CDR2 (germline): SNHLY, FYNNEI. This CDR3 is built from 16 residues. V lost 0 bases and J lost 0, with 12 bases in between. The CDR3 sequence: CASSEALIGGSYEQYF. CDR3 nucleotides: TGTGCCAGCAGTGAAGCGCTTATAGGGGGCTCCTACGAGCAGTACTTC.

The chain recombines TRBV7-9 with TRBJ2-2; no reliable D call. Per the germline V gene, CDR1 is SEHNR and CDR2 is FQNEAQ (reference sequence). There are 13 residues in the CDR3. V gave up 2 bases and J gave up 5 bases, with 6 bases separating them. The CDR3 protein is CASSLTSTGELFF. The CDR3, as DNA: TGTGCCAGCAGCTTAACCAGTACCGGGGAGCTGTTTTTT.

The chain is built from TRBV6-6 and TRBJ1-1; maybe TRBD1 (5 bases). With 5 bases removed from V and 0 bases from J, the gap between germline ends came to 10 bases. The CDR3 sequence is 14 residues long. Per germline, CDR1 MNHNY and CDR2 SVGAGI (reference sequence). The CDR3 sequence is CASSQRQMNTEAFF. The DNA of the CDR3 is TGTGCCAGCAGTCAAAGACAGATGAACACTGAAGCTTTCTTT.

This chain uses TRBV19 with TRBJ1-1; D remains unclear. The CDR3 is made up of 13 amino acids. Trimming pared 4 bases from V and 1 base from J, leaving 7 bases between. Germline loops: CDR1 LNHDA, CDR2 SQIVND (reference sequence). CDR3 amino acids: CASSTRRNTEAFF. The CDR3 coding sequence is TGTGCCAGTAGTACCCGACGGAACACTGAAGCTTTCTTT.

The chain uses TRBV5-1 and TRBJ1-1, with D maybe TRBD1 (6 bases). The length of the CDR3 is 14 residues. Germline V gene sequence: CDR1 SGHRS, CDR2 YFSETQ. Trimming cost V 4 bases and J 2 bases, with 12 bases left between them. CDR3 amino acids: CASSKGHKNTEAFF. DNA of the CDR3: TGCGCCAGCAGCAAGGGACACAAAAACACTGAAGCTTTCTTT.

The chain joins TRBV19 to TRBJ1-3; TRBD1 matches at 8 bases. With V trimmed by 5 bases and J by 0 bases, 9 bases remained unmatched. CDR1 and CDR2 from the germline V gene are LNHDA and SQIVND (reference sequence). The CDR3 totals 17 residues. The CDR3 protein is CASSETGELHSGNTIYF. The CDR3 DNA reads TGTGCCAGTAGTGAGACAGGGGAGCTGCACTCTGGAAACACCATATATTTT.

This chain uses TRBV28 with TRBJ1-3, with D possibly TRBD1 on 5 matching bases. Germline V gene lookup returns CDR1 MDHEN and CDR2 SYDVKM. V was cut by 6 bases and J by 4 bases, with 19 bases left in between. This CDR3 spans 16 amino acids. CDR3 bases: TGTGCCAGCAGCCTGCCCCCGGGGGTGGCAGGAAACACCATATATTTT. Residues: CASSLPPGVAGNTIYF.

The J gene is TRBJ2-7, the V gene TRBV18, with TRBD2 matching over 11 bases. CDR1 and CDR2 (germline): KGHSH, LQKENI. The CDR3 extends over 16 amino acids. Trimming took 4 bases from V and 0 from J; bases not matched to a gene: 5. CDR3 coding DNA: TGTGCCAGCTCACAGTATAGCGGGAGGGGCTCCTACGAGCAGTACTTC. As protein: CASSQYSGRGSYEQYF.